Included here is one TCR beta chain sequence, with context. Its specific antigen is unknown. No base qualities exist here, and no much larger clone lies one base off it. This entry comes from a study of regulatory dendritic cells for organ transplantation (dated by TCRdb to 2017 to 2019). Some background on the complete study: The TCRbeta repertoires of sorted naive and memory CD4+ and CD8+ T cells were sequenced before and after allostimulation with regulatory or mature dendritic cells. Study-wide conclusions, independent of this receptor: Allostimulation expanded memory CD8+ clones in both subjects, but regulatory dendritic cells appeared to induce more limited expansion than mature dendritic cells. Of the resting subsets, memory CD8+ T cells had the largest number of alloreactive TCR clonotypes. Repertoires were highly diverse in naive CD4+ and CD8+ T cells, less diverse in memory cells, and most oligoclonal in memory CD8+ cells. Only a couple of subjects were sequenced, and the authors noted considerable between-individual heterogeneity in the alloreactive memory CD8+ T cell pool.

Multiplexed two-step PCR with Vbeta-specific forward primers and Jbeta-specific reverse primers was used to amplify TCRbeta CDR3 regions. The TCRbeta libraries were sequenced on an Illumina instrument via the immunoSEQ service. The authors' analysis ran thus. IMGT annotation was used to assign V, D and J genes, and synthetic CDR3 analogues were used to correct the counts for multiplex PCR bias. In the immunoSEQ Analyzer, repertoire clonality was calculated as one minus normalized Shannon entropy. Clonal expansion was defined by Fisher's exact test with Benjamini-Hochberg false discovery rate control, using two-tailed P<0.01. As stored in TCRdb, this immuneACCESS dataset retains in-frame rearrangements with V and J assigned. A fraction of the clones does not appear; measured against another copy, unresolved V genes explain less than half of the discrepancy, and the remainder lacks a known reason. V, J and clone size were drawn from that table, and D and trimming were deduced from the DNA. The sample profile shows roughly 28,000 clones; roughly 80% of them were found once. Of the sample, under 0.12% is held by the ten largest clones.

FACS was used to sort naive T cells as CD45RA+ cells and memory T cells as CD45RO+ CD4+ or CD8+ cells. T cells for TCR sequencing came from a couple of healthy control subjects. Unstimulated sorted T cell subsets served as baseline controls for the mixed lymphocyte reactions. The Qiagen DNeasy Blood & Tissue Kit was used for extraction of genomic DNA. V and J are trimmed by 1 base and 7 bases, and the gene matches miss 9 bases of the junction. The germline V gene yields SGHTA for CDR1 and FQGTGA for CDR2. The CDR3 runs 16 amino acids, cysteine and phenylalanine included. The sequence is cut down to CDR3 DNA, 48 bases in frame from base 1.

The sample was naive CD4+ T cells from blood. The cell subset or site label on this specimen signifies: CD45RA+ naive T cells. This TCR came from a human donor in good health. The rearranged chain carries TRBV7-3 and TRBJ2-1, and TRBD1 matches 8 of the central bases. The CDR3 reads CASSLRGTGVRNEQFF. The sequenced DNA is TGTGCCAGCAGCTTAAGAGGGACAGGAGTTCGGAATGAGCAGTTCTTC. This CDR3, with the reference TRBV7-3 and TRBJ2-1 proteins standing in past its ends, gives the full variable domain GAGVSQTPSNKVTEKGKYVELRCDPISGHTALYWYRQSLGQGPEFLIYFQGTGAADDSGLPNDRFFAVRPEGSVSTLKIQRTERGDSAVYLCASSLRGTGVRNEQFFGPGTRLTVL.